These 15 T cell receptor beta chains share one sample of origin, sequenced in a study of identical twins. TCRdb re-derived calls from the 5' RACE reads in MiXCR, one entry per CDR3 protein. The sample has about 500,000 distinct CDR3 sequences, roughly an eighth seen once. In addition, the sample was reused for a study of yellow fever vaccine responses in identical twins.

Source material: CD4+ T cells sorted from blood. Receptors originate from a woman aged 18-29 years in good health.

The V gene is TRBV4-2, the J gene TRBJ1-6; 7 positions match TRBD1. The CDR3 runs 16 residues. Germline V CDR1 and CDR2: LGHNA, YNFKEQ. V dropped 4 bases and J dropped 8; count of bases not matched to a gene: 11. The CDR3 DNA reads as TGTGCCAGCAGCCGCCCCGGGGCGCAGGGGGATTCACCCCTCCACTTT. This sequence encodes CASSRPGAQGDSPLHF.

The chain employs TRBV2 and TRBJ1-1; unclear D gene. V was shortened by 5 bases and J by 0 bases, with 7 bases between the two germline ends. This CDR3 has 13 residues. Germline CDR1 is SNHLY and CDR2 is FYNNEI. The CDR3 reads CASSYMMNTEAFF. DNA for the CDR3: TGTGCCAGCAGTTATATGATGAACACTGAAGCTTTCTTT.

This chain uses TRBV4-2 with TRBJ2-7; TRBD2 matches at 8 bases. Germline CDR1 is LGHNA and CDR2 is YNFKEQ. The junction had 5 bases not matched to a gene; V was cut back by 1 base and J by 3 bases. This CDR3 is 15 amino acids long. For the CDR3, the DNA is TGTGCCAGCAGCCAAGGGGGTAGCGGGAACTACGAGCAGTACTTC. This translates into CASSQGGSGNYEQYF.

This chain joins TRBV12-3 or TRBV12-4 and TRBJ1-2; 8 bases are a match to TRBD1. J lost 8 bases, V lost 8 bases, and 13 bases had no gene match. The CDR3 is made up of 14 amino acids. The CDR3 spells CASLNRDRLTGYTF. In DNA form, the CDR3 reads TGTGCCAGCCTTAACCGGGACAGGCTGACGGGCTACACCTTC.

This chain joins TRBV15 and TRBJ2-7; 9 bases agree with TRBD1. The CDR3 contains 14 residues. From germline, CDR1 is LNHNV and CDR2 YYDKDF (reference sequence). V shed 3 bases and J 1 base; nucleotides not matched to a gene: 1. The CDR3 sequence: CATSRDRGSYEQYF. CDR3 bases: TGTGCCACCAGCAGGGACAGGGGTTCCTACGAGCAGTACTTC.

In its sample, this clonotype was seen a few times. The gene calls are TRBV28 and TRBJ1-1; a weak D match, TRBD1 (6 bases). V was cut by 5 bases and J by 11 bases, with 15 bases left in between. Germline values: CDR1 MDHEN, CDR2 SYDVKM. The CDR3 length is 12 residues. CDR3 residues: CASSVKGDLAFF. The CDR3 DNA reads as TGTGCCAGCAGTGTTAAGGGGGATTTGGCTTTCTTT.

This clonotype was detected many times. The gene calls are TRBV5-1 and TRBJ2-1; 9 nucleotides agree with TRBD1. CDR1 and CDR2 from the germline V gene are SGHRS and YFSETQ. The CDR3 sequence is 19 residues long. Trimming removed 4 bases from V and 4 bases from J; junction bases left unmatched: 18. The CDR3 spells CASSALGPGQGRIYNEQFF. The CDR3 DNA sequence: TGCGCCAGCAGCGCGCTGGGCCCAGGACAGGGGCGGATATACAATGAGCAGTTCTTC. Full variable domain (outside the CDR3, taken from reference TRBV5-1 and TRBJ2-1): KAGVTQTPRYLIKTRGQQVTLSCSPISGHRSVSWYQQTPGQGLQFLFEYFSETQRNKGNFPGRFSGRQFSNSRSEMNVSTLELGDSALYLCASSALGPGQGRIYNEQFFGPGTRLTVL.

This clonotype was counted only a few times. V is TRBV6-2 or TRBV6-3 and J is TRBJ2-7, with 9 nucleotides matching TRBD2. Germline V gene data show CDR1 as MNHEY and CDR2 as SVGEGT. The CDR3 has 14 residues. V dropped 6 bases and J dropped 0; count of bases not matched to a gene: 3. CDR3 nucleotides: TGTGCCAGCAGCCGGACTAGCGTCTCCTACGAGCAGTACTTC. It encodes CASSRTSVSYEQYF.

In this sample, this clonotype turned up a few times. This chain's CDR3 is CASSPRLGNTEAFF. In DNA, the CDR3 is TGTGCCAGCAGCCCGAGGCTGGGGAACACTGAAGCTTTCTTT. The chain joins TRBV3-1 to TRBJ1-1; D gene unclear. V was cut by 4 bases and J by 1 base, with 10 bases left in between. The germline gives CDR1 LGHDT, CDR2 YNNKEL (reference sequence). The CDR3 contains 14 residues.

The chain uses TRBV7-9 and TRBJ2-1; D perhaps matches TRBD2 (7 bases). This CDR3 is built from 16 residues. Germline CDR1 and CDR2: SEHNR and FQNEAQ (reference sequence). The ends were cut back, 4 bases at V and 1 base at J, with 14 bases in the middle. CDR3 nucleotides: TGTGCCAGCAGCTCCGTAGGGGGGGAGTCCTACAATGAGCAGTTCTTC. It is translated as CASSSVGGESYNEQFF.

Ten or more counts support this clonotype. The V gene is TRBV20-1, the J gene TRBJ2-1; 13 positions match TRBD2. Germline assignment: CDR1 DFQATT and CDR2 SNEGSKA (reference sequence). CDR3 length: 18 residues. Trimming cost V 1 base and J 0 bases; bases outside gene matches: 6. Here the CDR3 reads CSARATSGRAFSYNEQFF. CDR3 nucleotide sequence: TGCAGTGCTAGAGCTACTAGCGGGAGGGCCTTCTCCTACAATGAGCAGTTCTTC.

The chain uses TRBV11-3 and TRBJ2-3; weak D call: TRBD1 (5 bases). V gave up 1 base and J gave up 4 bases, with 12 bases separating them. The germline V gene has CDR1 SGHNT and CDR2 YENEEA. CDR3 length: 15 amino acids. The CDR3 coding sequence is TGTGCCAGCAGCTTAGGAGCCAGGGTGGCAGATACGCAGTATTTT. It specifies CASSLGARVADTQYF.

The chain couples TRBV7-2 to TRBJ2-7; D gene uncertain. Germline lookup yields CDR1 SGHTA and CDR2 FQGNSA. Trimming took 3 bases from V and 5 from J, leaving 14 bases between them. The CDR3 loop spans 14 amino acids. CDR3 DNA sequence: TGTGCCAGCAGCTTGAGCCTAACATTGAACGAGCAGTACTTC. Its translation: CASSLSLTLNEQYF.

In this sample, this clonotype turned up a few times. The CDR3 reads CASGLGATELGDTQYF. As DNA, the CDR3 is TGTGCTAGTGGTTTGGGCGCAACAGAATTGGGAGATACGCAGTATTTT. The chain has TRBV12-5 and TRBJ2-3; D gene uncertain. CDR1 is LGHNT, CDR2 FRNRAP, per germline. V was clipped by 1 base and J by 5 bases, with 16 bases between them. This CDR3 contains 16 residues.

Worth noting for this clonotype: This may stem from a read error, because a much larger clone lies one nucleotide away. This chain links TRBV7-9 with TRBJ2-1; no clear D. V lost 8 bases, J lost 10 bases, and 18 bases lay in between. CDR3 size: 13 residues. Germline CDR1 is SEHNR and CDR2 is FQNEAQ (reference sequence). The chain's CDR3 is CASAPDLRGEQFF. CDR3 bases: TGTGCCAGCGCCCCGGACCTTCGAGGCGAGCAGTTCTTC.